The 24 T cell receptor beta chains listed next were all sequenced from one sample in a study of cytomegalovirus exposure and HLA in healthy donors. Assay: immunoSEQ multiplex PCR; the TCRdb copy retains only in-frame clones and omits some. Here the sample spans about 170,000 clones, approximately 96% being singletons. The sequenced sample consisted of PBMCs. These receptors were obtained from a woman aged 18-29 years in good health and CMV-seronegative.

The chain uses TRBV11-2 and TRBJ1-1; possible D gene TRBD1, 5 bases. From germline, CDR1 is SGHAT and CDR2 FQNNGV. This CDR3 is 15 amino acids long. V dropped 4 bases and J dropped 3 bases, with 15 bases sitting between them. CDR3 sequence: CASSSPGGWDTEAFF. The CDR3 DNA reads as TGTGCCAGCAGCTCGCCGGGGGGGTGGGACACTGAAGCTTTCTTT.

V gene TRBV5-6 combines with J gene TRBJ1-2; TRBD1 aligns across 9 bases. Per the germline V gene, CDR1 is SGHDT and CDR2 is YYEEEE. The CDR3 has 15 amino acids. Trimming took 0 bases from V and 5 from J; bases not matched to a gene: 5. The CDR3 sequence is CASSLGDRAVYGYTF. The CDR3, as DNA: TGTGCCAGCAGCTTGGGGGACAGGGCGGTATATGGCTACACCTTC.

This chain uses TRBV15 with TRBJ2-3; 7 positions match TRBD1. This CDR3 contains 14 residues. After removal of 4 bases from V and 2 bases from J, the junction contained 3 bases not matched to a gene. Germline CDR1 LNHNV, CDR2 YYDKDF (reference sequence). In DNA, the CDR3 is TGTGCCACCAGCATAGACAGGGCCACAGATACGCAGTATTTT. This gives the protein CATSIDRATDTQYF.

The chain uses TRBV9 and TRBJ2-1, with D perhaps TRBD2 (6 bases). The CDR3 sequence is 14 residues long. V shed 0 bases and J shed 9 bases, with 13 bases lying between them. Germline V gives CDR1 SGDLS, CDR2 YYNGEE. The CDR3 loop is CASSVASWGGEQFF. As DNA, the CDR3 is TGTGCCAGCAGCGTAGCTTCGTGGGGAGGTGAGCAGTTCTTC.

The chain has TRBV5-4 and TRBJ2-3; 9 nucleotides align to TRBD2. V was clipped by 9 bases and J by 4 bases; unmatched bases: 12. CDR1 and CDR2 (germline): SGHNT, YYREEE (reference sequence). The CDR3 runs to 15 residues. The chain's CDR3 is CATRGGGGASDTQYF. CDR3 sequence (DNA): TGTGCCACTCGAGGTGGCGGGGGGGCCTCAGATACGCAGTATTTT.

V gene TRBV6-6 combines with J gene TRBJ2-3, with a tentative D call TRBD2 (5 bases). Germline V gene sequence: CDR1 MNHNY, CDR2 SVGAGI (reference sequence). CDR3 length equals 11 residues. The V and J ends lost 3 bases and 10 bases respectively, with 8 bases between them. Written as DNA, the CDR3 is TGTGCCAGCAGTTATGAGGGCCCGCAGTATTTT. It specifies CASSYEGPQYF.

The rearrangement links TRBV18 to TRBJ2-7, with D possibly matching TRBD1 (5 bases). Germline loops: CDR1 KGHSH, CDR2 LQKENI. The CDR3 covers 15 residues. Trimming cost V 2 bases and J 5 bases, with 16 bases left between them. The CDR3 DNA is TGTGCCAGCTCACCAGCATTAGGGCAGGGAAACGAGCAGTACTTC. It is translated as CASSPALGQGNEQYF.

This sequence joins TRBV4-3 and TRBJ2-2, with TRBD1 as a possible D gene (5 bases). V was trimmed by 0 bases and J by 4 bases, leaving 9 bases between them. The germline V gene has CDR1 LGHNA and CDR2 YSLEER. The length of the CDR3 is 15 residues. CDR3 coding DNA: TGCGCCAGCAGCCAAGATCCAGGGATCACCGGGGAGCTGTTTTTT. Its protein product is CASSQDPGITGELFF.

The rearrangement uses TRBV6-5 and TRBJ2-7; TRBD1 agrees at 10 bases. Trimming at V came to 6 bases and at J to 4 bases, leaving 6 bases not matched to a gene. CDR1 MNHEY and CDR2 SVGAGI come from the germline V gene. The CDR3 has 14 amino acids. The chain's CDR3 is CASSAGTGVYEQYF. CDR3 DNA sequence: TGTGCCAGCAGCGCCGGGACAGGGGTTTACGAGCAGTACTTC.

CDR3 sequence (DNA): TGCGCCAGCAGCCAAGATCCCTTCGGGACAGGGAACACTGAAGCTTTCTTT. It yields the protein CASSQDPFGTGNTEAFF. This chain links TRBV4-1 with TRBJ1-1; TRBD1 agrees at 8 bases. The CDR3 totals 17 residues. Germline assignment: CDR1 MGHRA and CDR2 YSYEKL. V was pared by 0 bases and J by 1 base, with 7 bases of the junction left unmatched.

The chain uses TRBV19 and TRBJ1-3; 7 nucleotides align to TRBD1. Germline loops: CDR1 LNHDA, CDR2 SQIVND (reference sequence). J was trimmed by 4 bases and V by 2 bases; bases with no gene match: 2. The CDR3 is 14 residues long. The CDR3 here is CASSIQGVGNTIYF. For the CDR3, the DNA is TGTGCCAGTAGTATACAGGGGGTCGGAAACACCATATATTTT.

The chain employs TRBV10-3 and TRBJ2-3; D may be TRBD1 (5 bases). With 2 bases removed from V and 2 bases from J, the gap between germline ends came to 17 bases. The CDR3 is 17 amino acids. Per germline, CDR1 ENHRY and CDR2 SYGVKD. The CDR3 DNA reads TGTGCCATCAGTGAGACCCCGACAGCCCTTATCACAGATACGCAGTATTTT. Encoded protein: CAISETPTALITDTQYF.

The chain has TRBV29-1 and TRBJ2-2, with a tentative D call TRBD1 (6 bases). CDR3 length: 14 residues. Deletions cut 4 bases from V and 4 bases from J, with 13 bases between. Looked up from germline, CDR1 is SQVTM and CDR2 is ANQGSEA. The chain's CDR3 is CSVVSQGLTGELFF. DNA of the CDR3: TGCAGCGTTGTTTCACAGGGCCTCACCGGGGAGCTGTTTTTT.

The CDR3 loop is CASSQANTGGRGYTF. The CDR3, as DNA: TGCGCCAGCAGCCAAGCAAATACGGGGGGCCGGGGCTACACCTTC. This rearrangement joins TRBV4-3 to TRBJ1-2; D is perhaps TRBD1 (6 bases). Trimming shortened V by 1 base and J by 8 bases, and 17 bases separated the two germline ends. CDR1 and CDR2 (germline): LGHNA, YSLEER. The CDR3 is 15 residues long.

V is TRBV9 and J is TRBJ1-4; TRBD1 might be the D (6 bases). The CDR3 is made up of 14 amino acids. V gave up 0 bases and J gave up 7 bases, with 10 bases separating them. Germline V CDR1 and CDR2: SGDLS, YYNGEE. DNA for the CDR3: TGTGCCAGCAGCGTAGCGGGGGGCGGTGAAAAACTGTTTTTT. It is translated as CASSVAGGGEKLFF.

This chain joins TRBV9 and TRBJ2-3; 10 nucleotides match TRBD1. Germline values: CDR1 SGDLS, CDR2 YYNGEE. Losses at the gene ends were 0 bases for V and 6 bases for J; bases not matched to a gene: 10. The length of the CDR3 is 17 residues. As DNA, the CDR3 is TGTGCCAGCAGCGTAGATGTCTGGACAGGGGGAGAGGATACGCAGTATTTT. This sequence encodes CASSVDVWTGGEDTQYF. The whole variable domain, filled in from reference TRBV9 and TRBJ2-3, reads DSGVTQTPKHLITATGQRVTLRCSPRSGDLSVYWYQQSLDQGLQFLIQYYNGEERAKGNILERFSAQQFPDLHSELNLSSLELGDSALYFCASSVDVWTGGEDTQYFGPGTRLTVL.

The rearrangement uses TRBV13 and TRBJ1-2; the match to TRBD1 covers 9 bases. J was trimmed by 2 bases and V by 3 bases; bases with no gene match: 10. CDR1 and CDR2 from the germline V gene are PRHDT and FYEKMQ (reference sequence). The CDR3 is made up of 17 amino acids. This chain's CDR3 is CASSFEDRGAANYGYTF. CDR3 sequence (DNA): TGTGCCAGCAGCTTCGAGGACAGGGGTGCGGCCAACTATGGCTACACCTTC.

The chain employs TRBV6-5 and TRBJ2-7; TRBD1 aligns across 7 bases. V was clipped by 6 bases and J by 4 bases; unmatched bases: 9. CDR3 length: 14 residues. Germline V CDR1 and CDR2: MNHEY, SVGAGI. The DNA for the CDR3 is TGTGCCAGCAGCGCCCATGACAGGGAATACGAGCAGTACTTC. Protein sequence: CASSAHDREYEQYF.

The chain uses TRBV5-1 and TRBJ2-1, with TRBD1 identical over 8 bases. After removal of 1 base from V and 3 bases from J, the junction contained 6 bases not matched to a gene. The CDR3 spans 16 residues. The germline V gene encodes CDR1 SGHRS and CDR2 YFSETQ. CDR3 nucleotide sequence: TGCGCCAGCAGCTTGTCAGGGGGCAACGGCTACAATGAGCAGTTCTTC. This translates into CASSLSGGNGYNEQFF. The full variable domain, its missing parts supplied by reference TRBV5-1 and TRBJ2-1, is KAGVTQTPRYLIKTRGQQVTLSCSPISGHRSVSWYQQTPGQGLQFLFEYFSETQRNKGNFPGRFSGRQFSNSRSEMNVSTLELGDSALYLCASSLSGGNGYNEQFFGPGTRLTVL.

This clone has just a few counts. Different DNA sequences within this sample yield the same CDR3. The chain couples TRBV7-2 to TRBJ1-2; the D gene is possibly TRBD1 (6 bases). V was clipped by 4 bases and J by 4 bases, with 10 bases between them. CDR3 size: 13 residues. Looked up from germline, CDR1 is SGHTA and CDR2 is FQGNSA. CDR3 residues: CASSSGHLYGYTF. In DNA form, the CDR3 reads TGTGCCAGCAGCTCGGGACACCTCTATGGCTACACCTTC.

V and J are TRBV14 and TRBJ2-3; 7 nucleotides align to TRBD1. Germline CDR1 SGHDN, CDR2 FVKESK. The CDR3 covers 13 residues. The J segment lost 6 bases and the V segment lost 5 bases, leaving 5 bases of the junction unmatched. The CDR3 DNA sequence: TGTGCCAGCAGCATACAGGGGTGGGATACGCAGTATTTT. This encodes CASSIQGWDTQYF.

This clone was found once. This rearrangement joins TRBV5-1 to TRBJ2-5; D gene uncertain. CDR3 length: 11 residues. V lost 3 bases, J lost 5 bases, and 5 bases lay in between. Germline CDR1 reads SGHRS; CDR2 reads YFSETQ. CDR3 in DNA: TGCGCCAGCAGCTATCGGGAGACCCAGTACTTC. This encodes CASSYRETQYF. The entire variable domain, with the rest obtained from reference TRBV5-1 and TRBJ2-5, is as follows: KAGVTQTPRYLIKTRGQQVTLSCSPISGHRSVSWYQQTPGQGLQFLFEYFSETQRNKGNFPGRFSGRQFSNSRSEMNVSTLELGDSALYLCASSYRETQYFGPGTRLLVL.

The chain couples TRBV19 to TRBJ2-7, with 14 bases aligning to TRBD2. Per the germline V gene, CDR1 is LNHDA and CDR2 is SQIVND (reference sequence). The CDR3 has 16 amino acids. With 6 bases clipped from V and 6 bases from J, the junction kept 10 bases outside the gene matches. The DNA for the CDR3 is TGTGCCAGTAGGGCGACTAGCGGGGGGGCGTTCGGCGAGCAGTACTTC. It is translated as CASRATSGGAFGEQYF.

The gene calls are TRBV7-6 and TRBJ1-4; the D gene is possibly TRBD1 (5 bases). The CDR3 is 14 amino acids. V was trimmed by 3 bases and J by 3 bases, leaving 8 bases between them. Germline V CDR1 and CDR2: SGHVS, FNYEAQ. The CDR3 bases are TGTGCCAGCAGCTTCGACAGCTCTAATGAAAAACTGTTTTTT. The encoded protein is CASSFDSSNEKLFF.